Listed below are T cell receptor beta chains from one sample, sequenced in a study of cytomegalovirus exposure and HLA in healthy donors. Only in-frame clones appear in the TCRdb table, and some are missing; sequencing was by immunoSEQ multiplex PCR. The table includes 200,000 to 250,000 clones, just under 80% detected once. Source material: PBMCs. Receptors were obtained from a boy aged 10-17 years in good health and CMV-seronegative. The CDR3 runs from the conserved cysteine through the conserved F or W. D genes are given only for firm matches. Some rows mark clone size as missing; the rest say once, few, many or name a class of expanded clone.

V: TRBV5-1
J: TRBJ1-4
size: NA
D: NA
DNA: TGCGCCAGCCGGCGGGGAGAAAAACTGTTTTTT
CDR3: CASRRGEKLFF

V: TRBV7-9
J: TRBJ2-2
size: once
D: TRBD1
DNA: TGTGCCAGCAGCTTGGGACAGGGAGACACCGGGGAGCTGTTTTTT
CDR3: CASSLGQGDTGELFF

V: TRBV10-1
J: TRBJ2-5
size: NA
D: TRBD1
DNA: TGCGCCAGCAGTGGGGGGACAGGGGGCTTGGAGACCCAGTACTTC
CDR3: CASSGGTGGLETQYF

V: TRBV7-8
J: TRBJ1-2
size: NA
D: NA
DNA: TGTGCCAGCAGCTTAGCGGGGGGGGCGTCTGGCTACACCTTC
CDR3: CASSLAGGASGYTF

V: TRBV11-2
J: TRBJ2-5
size: NA
D: NA
DNA: TGTGCCAGCAGCCTGCAAGAGACCCAGTACTTC
CDR3: CASSLQETQYF

V: TRBV5-1
J: TRBJ2-6
size: NA
D: TRBD2
DNA: TGCGCCAGCAGCTTGGAGGGAGGGGTAGGGGCCAACGTCCTGACTTTC
CDR3: CASSLEGGVGANVLTF

V: TRBV15
J: TRBJ1-2
size: few
D: TRBD1
DNA: TGTGCCACCAGCAGAGGGGACAGGGTTCTTGGCTACACCTTC
CDR3: CATSRGDRVLGYTF

V: TRBV12-5
J: TRBJ1-2
size: NA
D: TRBD1
DNA: TGTGCTAGTGGTTTGGTGGCAGGGGGCGTTGGCTATGGCTACACCTTC
CDR3: CASGLVAGGVGYGYTF

V: TRBV2
J: TRBJ1-1
size: NA
D: NA
DNA: TGTGCCAGGGGGACGGTGGGGGGTTGGAGCACTGAAGCTTTCTTT
CDR3: CARGTVGGWSTEAFF

V: TRBV11-2
J: TRBJ2-3
size: NA
D: NA
DNA: TGTGCCAGCAGCTTAGGCGGTATGACAGCTACGCAGTATTTT
CDR3: CASSLGGMTATQYF

V: TRBV5-1
J: TRBJ2-3
size: NA
D: TRBD2
DNA: TGCGCCAGCAGCCCAGGACTAGCGGGCCTCACAGATACGCAGTATTTT
CDR3: CASSPGLAGLTDTQYF

V: TRBV27
J: TRBJ1-2
size: NA
D: TRBD1
DNA: TGTGCCAGCAGTGGGACAGACTGGTATGGCTACACCTTC
CDR3: CASSGTDWYGYTF

V: TRBV29-1
J: TRBJ2-5
size: few
D: NA
DNA: TGCAGCGTCGCCGCTAGCGCCGACCAAGAGACCCAGTACTTC
CDR3: CSVAASADQETQYF

V: TRBV6-5
J: TRBJ1-1
size: NA
D: NA
DNA: TGTGCCAGCAGGACGGGCACTGAAGCTTTCTTT
CDR3: CASRTGTEAFF

V: TRBV10-3
J: TRBJ1-2
size: NA
D: TRBD1
DNA: TGTGCCATCAGGATGACAGGGCCTTATGGCTACACCTTC
CDR3: CAIRMTGPYGYTF

V: TRBV5-1
J: TRBJ2-1
size: NA
D: NA
DNA: TGCGCCAGCAGGAAAACAGGGACCAATGAGCAGTTCTTC
CDR3: CASRKTGTNEQFF

V: TRBV5-4
J: TRBJ2-1
size: NA
D: TRBD2
DNA: TGTGCCAGCAGCCACCGGGACTACTCCTACAATGAGCAGTTCTTC
CDR3: CASSHRDYSYNEQFF

V: TRBV6-5
J: TRBJ1-1
size: NA
D: NA
DNA: TGTGCCAGCAGTTGGGCGGGGGGGGCGAACACTGAAGCTTTCTTT
CDR3: CASSWAGGANTEAFF

V: TRBV19
J: TRBJ2-2
size: NA
D: NA
DNA: TGTGCCAGTAGCCGGACAGCGAACACCGGGGAGCTGTTTTTT
CDR3: CASSRTANTGELFF

V: TRBV13
J: TRBJ1-4
size: NA
D: NA
DNA: TGTGCCAGCAGCTTAGGCGTGTCAGGGCGCCCTGAAAAACTGTTTTTT
CDR3: CASSLGVSGRPEKLFF

V: TRBV19
J: TRBJ2-2
size: once
D: NA
DNA: TGTGCCAGTAACAGGGTGAACACCGGGGAGCTGTTTTTT
CDR3: CASNRVNTGELFF

V: TRBV25-1
J: TRBJ2-1
size: NA
D: NA
DNA: TGTGCCAGCACCCGGACCCGGGCAGGGAAATACAATGAGCAGTTCTTC
CDR3: CASTRTRAGKYNEQFF

V: TRBV5-8
J: TRBJ1-2
size: NA
D: NA
DNA: TGTGCCAGCAGCCCTGGGGAGTCCTTC
CDR3: CASSPGESF

V: TRBV15
J: TRBJ2-2
size: NA
D: TRBD2
DNA: TGTGCCACCAGCAGAGATTTGGGCGGGGGGGACAACACCGGGGAGCTGTTTTTT
CDR3: CATSRDLGGGDNTGELFF

V: TRBV13
J: TRBJ2-7
size: NA
D: TRBD1
DNA: TGTGCCAGCAGCCAAGGACAGGCGCGCTACGAGCAGTACTTC
CDR3: CASSQGQARYEQYF

V: TRBV5-8
J: TRBJ1-1
size: NA
D: NA
DNA: TGTGCCAGCAGCTCTCAGGGTAACACTGAAGCTTTCTTT
CDR3: CASSSQGNTEAFF

V: TRBV19
J: TRBJ1-1
size: NA
D: NA
DNA: TGTGCCAGTAGTTCGGAGCCCTCCACGAACACTGAAGCTTTCTTT
CDR3: CASSSEPSTNTEAFF

V: TRBV5-1
J: TRBJ1-1
size: NA
D: NA
DNA: TGCGCCAGCAGCTTGGAGGGGGGGGACACTGAAGCTTTCTTT
CDR3: CASSLEGGDTEAFF

V: TRBV4-2
J: TRBJ1-4
size: NA
D: NA
DNA: TGTGCCAGCAGCCAAGATGGGCGAGCAACTAATGAAAAACTGTTTTTT
CDR3: CASSQDGRATNEKLFF

V: TRBV13
J: TRBJ2-7
size: few
D: TRBD2
DNA: TGTGCCAGCAGCCTCCGGACTAGCGGGACCTCCTACGAGCAGTACTTC
CDR3: CASSLRTSGTSYEQYF

V: TRBV4-1
J: TRBJ1-1
size: NA
D: NA
DNA: TGCGCCAGCAGCCAAGCACCGGGGATGAACACTGAAGCTTTCTTT
CDR3: CASSQAPGMNTEAFF

V: TRBV30
J: TRBJ2-3
size: once
D: NA
DNA: TGTGCCTCCGAGGGAGATAGGGGGTCGGATACGCAGTATTTT
CDR3: CASEGDRGSDTQYF

V: TRBV7-6
J: TRBJ2-5
size: NA
D: NA
DNA: TGTGCCAGCAGCTTAGTCTCCCAAGAGACCCAGTACTTC
CDR3: CASSLVSQETQYF

V: TRBV5-1
J: TRBJ1-6
size: NA
D: NA
DNA: TGCGCCAGCAGCTTGGGGGCCCAGCGGGGATCACCCCTCCACTTT
CDR3: CASSLGAQRGSPLHF

V: TRBV19
J: TRBJ1-1
size: NA
D: TRBD1
DNA: TGTGCCAGTAGTGACACAGGGGGCGTCACTGAAGCTTTCTTT
CDR3: CASSDTGGVTEAFF

V: TRBV30
J: TRBJ2-3
size: NA
D: NA
DNA: TGTGCCTGGAGTGTAAAACTTGACACAGATACGCAGTATTTT
CDR3: CAWSVKLDTDTQYF

V: TRBV18
J: TRBJ1-2
size: NA
D: NA
DNA: TGTGCCAGCTCACTGGGCATTCCCTATCTCTATGGCTACACCTTC
CDR3: CASSLGIPYLYGYTF

V: TRBV6-5
J: TRBJ1-2
size: NA
D: NA
DNA: TGTGCCAGCAGTTCAGGCTATGGCTACACCTTC
CDR3: CASSSGYGYTF

V: TRBV12-5
J: TRBJ2-7
size: few
D: TRBD1
DNA: TGTGCTAGTGGTTTCGGCCTACCAGGACAGGGCACCTACGAGCAGTACTTC
CDR3: CASGFGLPGQGTYEQYF

V: TRBV19
J: TRBJ2-1
size: NA
D: NA
DNA: TGTGCCAGTAGTGAGAGCCAGCGGAGGGACAATGAGCAGTTCTTC
CDR3: CASSESQRRDNEQFF

V: TRBV6-6
J: TRBJ1-4
size: once
D: TRBD1
DNA: TGTGCCAGCAGCCCCGGACAGGCTAATGAAAAACTGTTTTTT
CDR3: CASSPGQANEKLFF

V: TRBV11-2
J: TRBJ2-7
size: NA
D: TRBD2
DNA: TGTGCCAGCAGCTTAGAACGGGGGGCCTACGAGCAGTACTTC
CDR3: CASSLERGAYEQYF

V: TRBV6-6
J: TRBJ1-3
size: NA
D: NA
DNA: TGTGCCAGCAGTTACGGGAGGGGCGAGGCTGGAAACACCATATATTTT
CDR3: CASSYGRGEAGNTIYF

V: TRBV7-8
J: TRBJ2-7
size: NA
D: NA
DNA: TGTGCCAGCAGCTTAAACAGGGCGTACGAGCAGTACTTC
CDR3: CASSLNRAYEQYF

V: TRBV30
J: TRBJ2-3
size: few
D: NA
DNA: TGTGCCTGGAGTGTACTTGGCACAGATACGCAGTATTTT
CDR3: CAWSVLGTDTQYF

V: TRBV5-1
J: TRBJ2-2
size: NA
D: TRBD2
DNA: TGCGCCAGCAGCTCTGGACTAGCGGGAGGGAGTACCGGGGAGCTGTTTTTT
CDR3: CASSSGLAGGSTGELFF

V: TRBV18
J: TRBJ1-1
size: NA
D: NA
DNA: TGTGCCAGCTCACCACGGGCCAGGGTGAACACTGAAGCTTTCTTT
CDR3: CASSPRARVNTEAFF

V: TRBV5-1
J: TRBJ2-1
size: NA
D: TRBD2
DNA: TGCGCCAGCAGCTCACGGGGGGGTAGCGTCTACAATGAGCAGTTCTTC
CDR3: CASSSRGGSVYNEQFF

V: TRBV11-3
J: TRBJ2-7
size: NA
D: NA
DNA: TGTGCCAGCAGCTTAGGGCTTTTCTCCTACGAGCAGTACTTC
CDR3: CASSLGLFSYEQYF

V: TRBV28
J: TRBJ1-2
size: NA
D: NA
DNA: TGTGCCAGCAGGGGGACGGGGGACTATGGCTACACCTTC
CDR3: CASRGTGDYGYTF

V: TRBV2
J: TRBJ2-2
size: NA
D: NA
DNA: TGTGCCATTGACCCCCAGGGGAACACCGGGGAGCTGTTTTTT
CDR3: CAIDPQGNTGELFF

V: TRBV10-1
J: TRBJ1-5
size: NA
D: NA
DNA: TGCGCCACTGAAAAAACAGGCGGGGGCAATCAGCCCCAGCATTTT
CDR3: CATEKTGGGNQPQHF

V: TRBV14
J: TRBJ2-7
size: NA
D: NA
DNA: TGTGCCAGCAGCCAAGTAGGGAGAGAGAACGAGCAGTACTTC
CDR3: CASSQVGRENEQYF

V: TRBV19
J: TRBJ2-4
size: NA
D: NA
DNA: TGTGCCAGTAGTATGTACGCGGGCTTAGCCAAAAACATTCAGTACTTC
CDR3: CASSMYAGLAKNIQYF

V: TRBV15
J: TRBJ2-5
size: NA
D: NA
DNA: TGTGCCACCAGCAGAGCCCGGTTTCAGCGGCCCTTACAAGAGACCCAGTACTTC
CDR3: CATSRARFQRPLQETQYF

V: TRBV27
J: TRBJ2-1
size: NA
D: NA
DNA: TGTGCCAGCAGTTTATCGGAAGCGTACAATGAGCAGTTCTTC
CDR3: CASSLSEAYNEQFF

V: TRBV30
J: TRBJ2-2
size: NA
D: TRBD2
DNA: TGTGCCTGGAGTGTACGTCGCTTGACTAGCAGGAACACCGGGGAGCTGTTTTTT
CDR3: CAWSVRRLTSRNTGELFF